One sample yielded the 8 T cell receptor beta chains listed below, sequenced in a study of identical twins. TCRdb called the 5' RACE reads again in MiXCR, with one record for every CDR3 protein. Of roughly 250,000 distinct CDR3 sequences detected, 7.5% appear once; the ten largest clones hold roughly 5%. The same sample was also studied in work on yellow fever vaccine responses in identical twins.

Sequenced input: CD8+ T cells sorted from blood. The receptors shown here come from a woman aged 18-29 years in good health.

In its sample, this clonotype was seen a few times. The CDR3 sequence is CASSQVQRSSYNEQFF. CDR3 nucleotide sequence: TGCGCCAGCAGCCAAGTCCAGCGGAGCTCCTACAATGAGCAGTTCTTC. This chain connects TRBV4-1 to TRBJ2-1; maybe TRBD2 (5 bases). This CDR3 is 16 amino acids long. Germline V gene data show CDR1 as MGHRA and CDR2 as YSYEKL. V gave up 1 base and J gave up 0 bases, with 10 bases separating them.

This clonotype was counted many times. This chain joins TRBV24-1 and TRBJ2-1; the match to TRBD2 covers 12 bases. The CDR3 runs 15 residues. V lost 3 bases to trimming and J lost 7 bases; unmatched junction nucleotides: 3. Germline CDR1 KGHDR, CDR2 SFDVKD. CDR3 region: CATSDRTSGINEQFF. The CDR3 bases are TGTGCCACCAGTGATAGGACTAGCGGGATTAATGAGCAGTTCTTC.

This clonotype was detected a few times. The chain uses TRBV3-1 and TRBJ2-5, with D maybe TRBD2 (7 bases). The V end was cut by 1 base, the J end by 3 bases, with 21 bases between. CDR1 is LGHDT, CDR2 YNNKEL, per germline (reference sequence). The CDR3 extends over 18 amino acids. The DNA of the CDR3 is TGTGCCAGCAGCCAAGTTAGGGGGGGGGTTGTTGTTGAAGAGACCCAGTACTTC. Its translation: CASSQVRGGVVVEETQYF.

At least ten counts were recorded for this clonotype. The gene calls are TRBV5-1 and TRBJ2-7, with TRBD1 as a possible D gene (5 bases). Germline loops: CDR1 SGHRS, CDR2 YFSETQ. This CDR3 spans 13 amino acids. V was shortened by 0 bases and J by 4 bases, with 8 bases between the two germline ends. The CDR3 region is CASSLGTPYEQYF. CDR3 sequence (DNA): TGCGCCAGCAGCTTGGGGACACCTTACGAGCAGTACTTC.

V usage is TRBV27 and J usage is TRBJ1-6; 9 nucleotides line up with TRBD1. With V trimmed by 6 bases and J by 0 bases, 12 bases remained unmatched. Germline V gives CDR1 MNHEY, CDR2 SMNVEV (reference sequence). CDR3 length: 19 residues. In DNA, the CDR3 is TGTGCCAGCAGCCGAACCGGGGACAGGGCCAGCTCCTATAATTCACCCCTCCACTTT. This translates into CASSRTGDRASSYNSPLHF.

The table lists this clonotype with a few counts. The V and J genes are TRBV10-3 and TRBJ1-2; D gene unclear. Trimming shortened V by 2 bases and J by 0 bases, and 10 bases separated the two germline ends. Germline-derived CDR1 and CDR2 are ENHRY and SYGVKD. The CDR3 spans 15 residues. The CDR3 loop reads CAISENHPANYGYTF. DNA of the CDR3: TGTGCCATCAGTGAGAATCACCCAGCTAACTATGGCTACACCTTC.

In its sample, this clonotype was seen a few times. The rearrangement uses TRBV12-3 or TRBV12-4 and TRBJ2-5; 12 positions match TRBD2. V dropped 9 bases and J dropped 5; count of bases not matched to a gene: 13. The CDR3 extends over 16 amino acids. CDR3 sequence reads: CARLSLAGGPGETQYF. CDR3 in DNA: TGTGCCAGGTTATCGCTAGCGGGAGGGCCTGGGGAGACCCAGTACTTC.

The rearrangement uses TRBV20-1 and TRBJ2-7; no reliable D call. The CDR3 extends over 14 amino acids. Per germline, CDR1 DFQATT and CDR2 SNEGSKA (reference sequence). Trimming pared 0 bases from V and 0 bases from J, leaving 9 bases between. For the CDR3, the DNA is TGCAGTGCTAGAGACGGAGAGAGCTCCTACGAGCAGTACGTC. Protein sequence: CSARDGESSYEQYV.